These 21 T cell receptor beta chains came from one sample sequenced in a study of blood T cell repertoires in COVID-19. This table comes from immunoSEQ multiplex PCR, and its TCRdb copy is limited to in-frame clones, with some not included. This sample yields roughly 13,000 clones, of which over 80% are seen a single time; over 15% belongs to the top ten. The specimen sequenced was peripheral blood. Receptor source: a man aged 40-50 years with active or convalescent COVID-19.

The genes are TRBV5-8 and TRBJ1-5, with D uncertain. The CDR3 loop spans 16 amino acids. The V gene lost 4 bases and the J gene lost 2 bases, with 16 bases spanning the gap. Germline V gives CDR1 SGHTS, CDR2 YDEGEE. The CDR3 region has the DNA TGTGCCAGCAGCCCCCGGGTCCTCGGGGGCAATCAGCCCCAGCATTTT. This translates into CASSPRVLGGNQPQHF.

CDR3 nucleotide sequence: TGTGCCAGCAGCCTGAGACAGGGTACCGTCAATGAGCAGTTCTTC. Translated, it gives CASSLRQGTVNEQFF. The chain links TRBV11-2 to TRBJ2-1; 7 nucleotides agree with TRBD1. The germline gives CDR1 SGHAT, CDR2 FQNNGV. CDR3 size: 15 residues. The trim removed 5 bases at V and 6 bases at J, leaving 10 bases unmatched.

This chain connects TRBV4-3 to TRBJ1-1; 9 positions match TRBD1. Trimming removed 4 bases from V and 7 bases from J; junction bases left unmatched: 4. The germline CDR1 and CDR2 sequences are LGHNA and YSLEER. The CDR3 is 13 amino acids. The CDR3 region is CASSPRTGDEAFF. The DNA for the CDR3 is TGCGCCAGCAGCCCTCGGACAGGGGATGAAGCTTTCTTT.

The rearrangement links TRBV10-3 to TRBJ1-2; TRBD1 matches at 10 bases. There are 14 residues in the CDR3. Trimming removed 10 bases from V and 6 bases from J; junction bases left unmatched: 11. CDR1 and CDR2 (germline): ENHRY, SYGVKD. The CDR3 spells CATNRQGARDGYTF. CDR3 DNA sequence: TGTGCCACCAACAGACAGGGGGCGCGGGATGGCTACACCTTC.

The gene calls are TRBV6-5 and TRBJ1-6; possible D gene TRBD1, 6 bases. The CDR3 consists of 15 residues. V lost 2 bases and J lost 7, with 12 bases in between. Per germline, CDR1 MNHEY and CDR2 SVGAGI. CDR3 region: CASSYKAGANSPLHF. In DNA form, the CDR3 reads TGTGCCAGCAGTTACAAGGCAGGGGCCAATTCACCCCTCCACTTT.

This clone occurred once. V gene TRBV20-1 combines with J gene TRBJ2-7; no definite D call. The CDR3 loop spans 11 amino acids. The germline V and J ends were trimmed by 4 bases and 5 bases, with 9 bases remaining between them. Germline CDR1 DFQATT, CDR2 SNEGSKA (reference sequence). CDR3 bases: TGCAGTGCTATCTCGGTGGACGAGCAGTACTTC. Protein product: CSAISVDEQYF.

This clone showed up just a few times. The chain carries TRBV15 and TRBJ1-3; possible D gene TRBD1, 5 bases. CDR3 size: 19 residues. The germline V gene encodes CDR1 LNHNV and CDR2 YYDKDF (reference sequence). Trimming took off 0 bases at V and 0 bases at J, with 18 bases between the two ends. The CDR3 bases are TGTGCCACCAGCAGAGAGCCCCCGGGACTTGATCTCTCTGGAAACACCATATATTTT. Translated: CATSREPPGLDLSGNTIYF.

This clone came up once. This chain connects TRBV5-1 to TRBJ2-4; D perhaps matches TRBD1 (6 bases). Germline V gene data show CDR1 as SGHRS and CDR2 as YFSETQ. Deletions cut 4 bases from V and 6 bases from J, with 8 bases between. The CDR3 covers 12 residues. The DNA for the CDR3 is TGCGCCAGCAGCCTAGGGGGAAACATTCAGTACTTC. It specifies CASSLGGNIQYF.

As DNA, the CDR3 is TGTGCCAGCAGCCCTTTAGCGGGGGACCAAGAGACCCAGTACTTC. Protein product: CASSPLAGDQETQYF. The chain has TRBV4-2 and TRBJ2-5; TRBD2 agrees at 9 bases. J lost 0 bases, V lost 4 bases, and 3 bases had no gene match. There are 15 residues in the CDR3. Per germline, CDR1 LGHNA and CDR2 YNFKEQ.

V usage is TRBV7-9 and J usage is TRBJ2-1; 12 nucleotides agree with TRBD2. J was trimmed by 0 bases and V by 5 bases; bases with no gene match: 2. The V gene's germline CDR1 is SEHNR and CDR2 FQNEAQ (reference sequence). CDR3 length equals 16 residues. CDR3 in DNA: TGTGCCAGCAGCCTACTAGCGGGGGGCTCCTACAATGAGCAGTTCTTC. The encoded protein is CASSLLAGGSYNEQFF. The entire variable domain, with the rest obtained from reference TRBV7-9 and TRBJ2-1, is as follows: DTGVSQNPRHKITKRGQNVTFRCDPISEHNRLYWYRQTLGQGPEFLTYFQNEAQLEKSRLLSDRFSAERPKGSFSTLEIQRTEQGDSAMYLCASSLLAGGSYNEQFFGPGTRLTVL.

The CDR3 sequence: CASSSYRSRGKTQYF. CDR3 bases: TGTGCCAGCAGCTCGTACCGGTCACGAGGGAAGACCCAGTACTTC. The chain is built from TRBV7-8 and TRBJ2-5, with D tentatively TRBD2 (5 bases). The CDR3 extends over 15 amino acids. CDR1 SGHVS and CDR2 FQNEAQ come from the germline V gene. The V end was cut by 4 bases, the J end by 6 bases, with 18 bases between.

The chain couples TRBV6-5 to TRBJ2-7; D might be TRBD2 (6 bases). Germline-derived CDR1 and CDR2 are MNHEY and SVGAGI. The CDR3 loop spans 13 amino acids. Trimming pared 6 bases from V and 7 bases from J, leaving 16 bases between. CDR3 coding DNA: TGTGCCAGCAGAGCGGGCCAGTCGGGGGAGCAGTACTTC. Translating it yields CASRAGQSGEQYF.

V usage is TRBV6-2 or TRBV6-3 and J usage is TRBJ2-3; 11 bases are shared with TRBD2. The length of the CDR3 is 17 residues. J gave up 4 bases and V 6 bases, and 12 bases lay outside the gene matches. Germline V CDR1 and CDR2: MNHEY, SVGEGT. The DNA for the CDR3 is TGTGCCAGCAGCTCCCCCCGTACTAGCGGGGGCGCAGATACGCAGTATTTT. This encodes CASSSPRTSGGADTQYF.

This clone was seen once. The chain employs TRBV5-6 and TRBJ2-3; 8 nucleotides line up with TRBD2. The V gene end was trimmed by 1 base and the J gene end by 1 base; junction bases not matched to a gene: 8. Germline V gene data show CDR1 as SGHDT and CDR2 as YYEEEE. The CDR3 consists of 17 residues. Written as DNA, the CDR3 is TGTGCCAGCAGCTTGTACTCTCTGCGGGGGGGCACAGATACGCAGTATTTT. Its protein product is CASSLYSLRGGTDTQYF.

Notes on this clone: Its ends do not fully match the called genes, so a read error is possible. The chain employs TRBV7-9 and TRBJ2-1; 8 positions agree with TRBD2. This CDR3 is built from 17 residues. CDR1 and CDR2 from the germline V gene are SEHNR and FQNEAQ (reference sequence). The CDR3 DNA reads TGTGCCAGCAGCTTAGCCAAAGGACTAGCCTCCCACAATGAGCAGTTCTTC. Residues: CASSLAKGLASHNEQFF.

CDR3 coding DNA: TGTGCCAGCAGCATTACTGGACTAGCGGGGGAGGGTGCCTACAATGAGCAGTTCTTC. Protein product: CASSITGLAGEGAYNEQFF. This sequence joins TRBV9 and TRBJ2-1, with 13 bases identical to TRBD2. This CDR3 region has 19 residues. Germline lookup yields CDR1 SGDLS and CDR2 YYNGEE. The junction had 12 bases not matched to a gene; V was cut back by 4 bases and J by 2 bases.

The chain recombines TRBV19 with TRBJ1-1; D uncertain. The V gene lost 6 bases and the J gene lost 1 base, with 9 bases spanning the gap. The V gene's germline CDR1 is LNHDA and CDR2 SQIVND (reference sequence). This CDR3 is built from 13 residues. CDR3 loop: CASRNLRNTEAFF. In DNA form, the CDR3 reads TGTGCCAGTAGGAACCTCAGGAACACTGAAGCTTTCTTT.

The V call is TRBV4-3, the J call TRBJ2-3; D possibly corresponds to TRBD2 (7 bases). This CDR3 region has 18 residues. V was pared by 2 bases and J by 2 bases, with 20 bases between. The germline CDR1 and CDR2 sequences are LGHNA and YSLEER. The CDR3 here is CASSQSPGGPAYTDTQYF. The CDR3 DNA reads TGCGCCAGCAGCCAATCCCCCGGGGGGCCCGCTTACACAGATACGCAGTATTTT.

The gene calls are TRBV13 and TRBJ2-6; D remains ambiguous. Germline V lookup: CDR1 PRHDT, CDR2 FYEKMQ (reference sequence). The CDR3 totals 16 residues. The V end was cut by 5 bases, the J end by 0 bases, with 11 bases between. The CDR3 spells CASSPPRHSGANVLTF. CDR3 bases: TGTGCCAGCAGCCCCCCCCGACACTCTGGGGCCAACGTCCTGACTTTC.

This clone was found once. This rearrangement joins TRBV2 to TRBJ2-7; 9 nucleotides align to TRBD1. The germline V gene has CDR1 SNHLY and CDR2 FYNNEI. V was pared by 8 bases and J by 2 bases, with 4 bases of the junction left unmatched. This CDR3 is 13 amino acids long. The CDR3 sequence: CASEDRGPYEQYF. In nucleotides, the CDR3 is TGTGCCAGCGAGGACAGGGGCCCCTACGAGCAGTACTTC.

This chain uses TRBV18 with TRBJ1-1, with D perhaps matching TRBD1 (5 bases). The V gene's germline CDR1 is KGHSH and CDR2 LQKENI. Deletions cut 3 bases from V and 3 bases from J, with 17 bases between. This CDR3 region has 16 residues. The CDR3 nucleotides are TGTGCCAGCTCACCCCCCGGGGGTGGGACCGACACTGAAGCTTTCTTT. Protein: CASSPPGGGTDTEAFF.